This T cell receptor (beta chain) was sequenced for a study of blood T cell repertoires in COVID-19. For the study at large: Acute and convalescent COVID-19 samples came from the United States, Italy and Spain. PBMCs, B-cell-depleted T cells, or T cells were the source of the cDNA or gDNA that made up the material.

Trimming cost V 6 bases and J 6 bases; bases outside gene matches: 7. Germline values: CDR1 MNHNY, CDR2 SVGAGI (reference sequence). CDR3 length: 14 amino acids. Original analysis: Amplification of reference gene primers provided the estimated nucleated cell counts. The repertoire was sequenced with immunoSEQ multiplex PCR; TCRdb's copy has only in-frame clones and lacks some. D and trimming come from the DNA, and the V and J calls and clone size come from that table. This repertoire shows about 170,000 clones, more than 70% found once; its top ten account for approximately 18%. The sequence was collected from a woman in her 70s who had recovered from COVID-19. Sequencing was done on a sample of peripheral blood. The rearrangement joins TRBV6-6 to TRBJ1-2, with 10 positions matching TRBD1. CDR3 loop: CASSDPGTGDGYTF. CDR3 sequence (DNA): TGTGCCAGCAGCGACCCCGGGACAGGGGATGGCTACACCTTC.